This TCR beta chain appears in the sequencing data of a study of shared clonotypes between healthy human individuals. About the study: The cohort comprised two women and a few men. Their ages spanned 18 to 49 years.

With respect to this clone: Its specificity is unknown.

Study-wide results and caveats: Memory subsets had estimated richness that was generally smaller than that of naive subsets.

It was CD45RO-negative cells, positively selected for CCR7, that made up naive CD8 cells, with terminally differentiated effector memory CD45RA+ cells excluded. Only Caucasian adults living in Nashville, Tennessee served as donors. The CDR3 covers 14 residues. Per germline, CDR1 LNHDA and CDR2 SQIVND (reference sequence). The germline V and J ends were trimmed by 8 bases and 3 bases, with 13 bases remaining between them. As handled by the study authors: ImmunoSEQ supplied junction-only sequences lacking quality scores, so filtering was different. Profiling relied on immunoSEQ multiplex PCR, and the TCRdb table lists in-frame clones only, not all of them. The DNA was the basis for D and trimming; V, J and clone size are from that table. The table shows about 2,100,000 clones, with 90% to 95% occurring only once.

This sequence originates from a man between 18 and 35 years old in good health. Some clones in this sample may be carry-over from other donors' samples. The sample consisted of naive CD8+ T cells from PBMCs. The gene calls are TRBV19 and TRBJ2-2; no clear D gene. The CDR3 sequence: CASSPIDYTGELFF. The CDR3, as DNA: TGTGCCAGTTCTCCGATAGACTACACCGGGGAGCTGTTTTTT.